Presented here are 23 T cell receptor beta chains from one specimen sequenced in a study of quantifying T cell responses using KT2 cells. Background on the study: cDNA was made from DNase-treated RNA using alpha and beta constant primers.

The cDNA 3' end received a ligated oligonucleotide with a UMI. First-round PCR used 3 to 4 cycles and beta primers RC1.1 and RC1.2 covering TRBC1 and TRBC2. TCRdb processed the UMI-ligation and nested PCR reads anew with MiXCR; each CDR3 protein has one entry. The table records over 35,000 distinct CDR3 sequences, more than 15% of them present only once. Sequenced input: PBMCs spiked with cells of the T cell clone KT2. The receptors were gathered from a human donor.

In its sample, this clonotype was seen many times. The chain couples TRBV12-3 or TRBV12-4 to TRBJ2-1; D is uncertain. V lost 4 bases and J 6 bases, leaving 10 bases between the germline ends. The CDR3 is 13 residues long. CDR3: CASSYQLFNEQFF. DNA for the CDR3: TGTGCCAGCAGTTACCAGTTGTTCAATGAGCAGTTCTTC.

This clonotype turned up a few times. The V call is TRBV13, the J call TRBJ2-5; D ambiguous. CDR3 length: 16 amino acids. Germline CDR1 and CDR2: PRHDT and FYEKMQ (reference sequence). Trimming stripped 4 bases from V and 5 bases from J, with 20 bases between. The CDR3 is CASSSSRRPTRETQYF. In DNA, the CDR3 is TGTGCCAGCAGCTCCTCGCGGCGGCCAACCCGTGAGACCCAGTACTTC.

This clonotype has a handful of counts. This chain connects TRBV12-3 or TRBV12-4 to TRBJ2-3, with 8 bases identical to TRBD2. The CDR3 contains 16 residues. V dropped 3 bases and J dropped 0; count of bases not matched to a gene: 5. The CDR3 sequence is CASSLAGGPSTDTQYF. CDR3 sequence (DNA): TGTGCCAGCAGTTTGGCGGGGGGCCCGAGCACAGATACGCAGTATTTT.

This clonotype was counted at least ten times. This chain links TRBV2 with TRBJ2-7; possibly TRBD2 for D (5 bases). The V gene's germline CDR1 is SNHLY and CDR2 FYNNEI. The CDR3 is 12 residues long. Deletions cut 4 bases from V and 9 bases from J, with 13 bases between. The CDR3: CASSGRDQLQYF. The CDR3 region has the DNA TGTGCCAGCAGTGGTCGGGATCAACTGCAGTACTTC.

This rearrangement joins TRBV2 to TRBJ2-6; D perhaps matches TRBD2 (6 bases). The V gene's germline CDR1 is SNHLY and CDR2 FYNNEI. V was trimmed by 5 bases and J by 0 bases, leaving 11 bases between them. The CDR3 consists of 16 residues. The CDR3 nucleotides are TGTGCCAGCAGTTTAGCGGTTCGCTCTGGGGCCAACGTCCTGACTTTC. It yields the protein CASSLAVRSGANVLTF.

The chain carries TRBV29-1 and TRBJ1-4; D call uncertain. Germline loops: CDR1 SQVTM, CDR2 ANQGSEA. Between the trimmed V and J ends, which lost 5 bases and 8 bases, there was a span of 15 bases. This CDR3 has 13 residues. The DNA for the CDR3 is TGCAGCGTTCGGGGTCGAAACCGGGAAAAACTGTTTTTT. Translated: CSVRGRNREKLFF.

This clonotype was detected ten times or more. The V call is TRBV20-1, the J call TRBJ2-2, with D possibly being TRBD2 (5 bases). CDR3 size: 13 residues. CDR1 DFQATT and CDR2 SNEGSKA come from the germline V gene (reference sequence). Trimming removed 2 bases at V and 6 bases at J, with 10 bases between. This chain's CDR3 is CSARQTGSGELFF. The CDR3 DNA sequence: TGCAGTGCTAGACAAACGGGGTCCGGGGAGCTGTTTTTT.

This clonotype was counted many times. The chain joins TRBV20-1 to TRBJ2-1, with 8 bases matching TRBD2. The junction had 14 bases not matched to a gene; V was cut back by 6 bases and J by 1 base. The CDR3 has 17 residues. In germline, CDR1 is DFQATT, CDR2 SNEGSKA (reference sequence). CDR3 protein: CSAHRPGRDLSYNEQFF. CDR3 coding DNA: TGCAGTGCCCACCGCCCCGGGAGGGACTTGTCCTACAATGAGCAGTTCTTC.

This clonotype was counted only a few times. The chain recombines TRBV5-4 with TRBJ1-2; TRBD1 matches at 7 bases. The length of the CDR3 is 13 residues. Germline CDR1 reads SGHNT; CDR2 reads YYREEE (reference sequence). V was clipped by 4 bases and J by 3 bases; unmatched bases: 3. This CDR3 reads CASSIGQDYGYTF. The CDR3 DNA reads TGTGCCAGCAGCATTGGACAGGACTATGGCTACACCTTC.

This clonotype was seen a few times. V and J are TRBV6-5 and TRBJ2-7; a possible D gene is TRBD2 (6 bases). CDR1 and CDR2 (germline): MNHEY, SVGAGI. There are 12 residues in the CDR3. Trimming cost V 8 bases and J 0 bases, with 8 bases left between them. CDR3 residues: CASWDFSYEQYF. The CDR3 DNA follows: TGTGCCAGCTGGGACTTCTCCTACGAGCAGTACTTC.

CDR3 DNA sequence: TGTGCCAGCAGTCTCTCCGGGACAGGTCAAGAGACCCAGTACTTC. Amino acids: CASSLSGTGQETQYF. The chain couples TRBV12-3 or TRBV12-4 to TRBJ2-5; 8 bases fit TRBD1. This CDR3 has 15 residues. V lost 5 bases and J lost 2; bases outside the gene matches: 7.

This clonotype was detected only a few times. The V call is TRBV29-1, the J call TRBJ2-5, with 9 positions matching TRBD1. J was trimmed by 2 bases and V by 7 bases; bases with no gene match: 5. Per germline, CDR1 SQVTM and CDR2 ANQGSEA. The CDR3 is 13 residues long. CDR3 region: CSGRTGAQETQYF. The CDR3 nucleotides read TGCAGCGGTAGGACAGGGGCACAAGAGACCCAGTACTTC.

The rearrangement links TRBV6-5 to TRBJ2-2; TRBD2 aligns across 11 bases. The CDR3 has 14 residues. Germline CDR1 MNHEY, CDR2 SVGAGI. The J segment lost 7 bases and the V segment lost 6 bases, leaving 4 bases of the junction unmatched. The CDR3 sequence: CASSITSGGGELFF. For the CDR3, the DNA is TGTGCCAGCAGCATTACTAGCGGGGGCGGGGAGCTGTTTTTT.

This clonotype was found many times. This chain connects TRBV20-1 to TRBJ2-2; D is perhaps TRBD1 (6 bases). The length of the CDR3 is 15 residues. The V gene's germline CDR1 is DFQATT and CDR2 SNEGSKA (reference sequence). The V gene lost 2 bases and the J gene lost 1 base, with 11 bases spanning the gap. This CDR3 reads CSARRRTVNTGELFF. CDR3 nucleotides: TGCAGTGCTAGAAGAAGGACAGTGAACACCGGGGAGCTGTTTTTT.

This clonotype appeared a few times. CDR3 in DNA: TGTGCCAGCAGTGAAGTAGCGGGAGGGCCGTACGAGCAGTACTTC. Translating it yields CASSEVAGGPYEQYF. The V and J genes are TRBV2 and TRBJ2-7, with 11 bases fitting TRBD2. V shed 1 base and J 4 bases; nucleotides not matched to a gene: 3. From germline, CDR1 is SNHLY and CDR2 FYNNEI. CDR3 size: 15 residues.

The genes are TRBV7-9 and TRBJ2-1, with D unclear. Germline lookup yields CDR1 SEHNR and CDR2 FQNEAQ (reference sequence). Trimming removed 6 bases at V and 9 bases at J, with 9 bases between. There are 11 residues in the CDR3. The CDR3 protein is CASSLRFEQFF. The CDR3 region has the DNA TGTGCCAGCAGTTTACGCTTTGAGCAGTTCTTC.

J is TRBJ2-1 and V is TRBV25-1, with 7 nucleotides matching TRBD1. The ends lost 4 bases at V and 2 bases at J; junction bases unmatched: 8. The CDR3 loop spans 16 amino acids. Germline CDR1 is MGHDK and CDR2 is SYGVNS. CDR3 sequence: CASSGTGQNTYNEQFF. Written as DNA, the CDR3 is TGTGCCAGCAGTGGCACGGGACAGAATACCTACAATGAGCAGTTCTTC.

As regards this clonotype: A read error is possible here, since a much larger clone lies one base away. The rearrangement uses TRBV20-1 and TRBJ1-6, with D tentatively TRBD1 (5 bases). CDR3 length: 14 residues. CDR1 and CDR2 (germline): DFQATT, SNEGSKA (reference sequence). This CDR3 reads CSASGTGQSSPLNF. The DNA for the CDR3 is TGCAGTGCTAGCGGAACCGGACAAAGTTCACCCCTCAACTTT.

This clonotype was counted many times. This chain joins TRBV6-2 or TRBV6-3 and TRBJ2-1, with 7 bases identical to TRBD1. Germline V gene lookup returns CDR1 MNHEY and CDR2 SVGEGT. V was pared by 5 bases and J by 5 bases, with 12 bases of the junction left unmatched. CDR3 length equals 16 residues. CDR3 region: CASSPTRQGINNEQFF. The CDR3 DNA reads as TGTGCCAGCAGTCCTACCAGACAGGGAATTAACAATGAGCAGTTCTTC.

In its sample, this clonotype was seen a few times. The CDR3: CASSLGQGSTDTQYF. CDR3 DNA sequence: TGCGCCAGCAGCTTGGGGCAGGGAAGCACAGATACGCAGTATTTT. The V and J genes are TRBV5-1 and TRBJ2-3, with D perhaps matching TRBD1 (5 bases). CDR3 length equals 15 residues. V shed 0 bases and J shed 0 bases, with 8 bases lying between them. CDR1 and CDR2 (germline): SGHRS, YFSETQ.

This clonotype was counted between two and nine times. The J gene is TRBJ2-7, the V gene TRBV2, with 7 nucleotides matching TRBD1. The length of the CDR3 is 14 residues. J was trimmed by 3 bases and V by 4 bases; bases with no gene match: 6. The germline CDR1 and CDR2 sequences are SNHLY and FYNNEI. Here the CDR3 reads CASSVGQDFYEQYF. CDR3 nucleotide sequence: TGTGCCAGCAGTGTTGGACAGGACTTCTACGAGCAGTACTTC.

There are a few counts of this clonotype. This chain joins TRBV15 and TRBJ2-3; the D call may be TRBD1 or TRBD2 (7 bases each). Trimming removed 0 bases at V and 4 bases at J, with 14 bases between. Germline V gives CDR1 LNHNV, CDR2 YYDKDF (reference sequence). The CDR3 length is 16 residues. The CDR3: CATSRDPGGGPDTQYF. CDR3 DNA sequence: TGTGCCACCAGCAGAGATCCAGGGGGGGGCCCAGATACGCAGTATTTT.

The gene calls are TRBV2 and TRBJ2-7; D possibly corresponds to TRBD2 (6 bases). Germline CDR1 SNHLY, CDR2 FYNNEI. The CDR3 covers 15 residues. The V end lost 6 bases, the J end lost 5 bases, and 20 bases lay between the germline ends. The CDR3 sequence: CASRLFSSGEDEQYF. The DNA for the CDR3 is TGTGCCAGCAGGCTTTTCTCCTCCGGGGAGGACGAGCAGTACTTC.